This TCR beta chain was identified during a study of early T cells in non-severe SARS-CoV-2 infection. There are a few counts of this clonotype. TCRdb analysed the 5' RACE reads with MiXCR anew, one entry per CDR3 protein. This sample has about 77,000 distinct CDR3 sequences, with over 9% found just once. The sequenced material came from whole blood. This clonotype was sampled from an adult who was a healthcare worker with PCR-confirmed SARS-CoV-2 infection or an uninfected control (not recorded which).

The CDR3 DNA sequence: TGTGCCTGGAGTGTAGGACAGAAAGCTTTCTTT. Protein product: CAWSVGQKAFF. J is TRBJ1-1 and V is TRBV30, with a weak D call TRBD1 (6 bases). Germline values: CDR1 GTSNPN, CDR2 SVGIG (reference sequence). V dropped 0 bases and J dropped 9 bases, with 8 bases sitting between them. This CDR3 is built from 11 residues.